These 22 T cell receptor beta chains share one sample of origin, sequenced in a study of monozygotic twins with inflammatory bowel disease. For each CDR3 protein, TCRdb gives one entry from its re-call of the 5' RACE reads, without DNA. This sample's clone table lists over 130,000 distinct CDR3 sequences. Input material: blood. These receptors came from a human donor with ulcerative colitis or Crohn's disease, or a healthy co-twin of an affected twin (not recorded which).

Here the CDR3 reads CASSLYRVRTYEQYF. The chain employs TRBV5-8 and TRBJ2-7; TCRdb's D call of TRBD1 is untestable without DNA. The CDR3 runs 15 residues. Germline assignment: CDR1 SGHTS and CDR2 YDEGEE.

This rearrangement joins TRBV4-3 to TRBJ2-7; TCRdb's D gene call, TRBD1, goes unchecked for lack of DNA. The CDR3 is 16 residues long. CDR1 is LGHNA, CDR2 YSLEER, per germline. The CDR3 here is CASSHNVHRDGYEQYF.

V gene TRBV6-1 combines with J gene TRBJ2-7; lacking DNA, the TRBD1 call made by TCRdb goes unchecked. The CDR3 loop spans 17 amino acids. Germline V gene data show CDR1 as MNHNS and CDR2 as SASEGT. CDR3 sequence: CASSPPRDRGRAYEQYF.

The chain employs TRBV9 and TRBJ1-5; TCRdb names TRBD1, which stays unverified in the absence of DNA. Germline loops: CDR1 SGDLS, CDR2 YYNGEE. This CDR3 is built from 15 residues. CDR3 residues: CASSVAAHPGNPQHF.

This sequence joins TRBV11-2 and TRBJ2-7; as DNA is missing, the TRBD1 call by TCRdb cannot be tested. The germline gives CDR1 SGHAT, CDR2 FQNNGV. The CDR3 sequence is 15 residues long. This CDR3 is CASSLRSGSSYEQYF.

This CDR3 reads CSAPDSSTDTQYF. The chain is built from TRBV20-1 and TRBJ2-3. CDR3 length: 13 residues. Germline CDR1 and CDR2: DFQATT and SNEGSKA (reference sequence).

The chain links TRBV10-3 to TRBJ2-2; the D call of TRBD2 rests on TCRdb alone, since no DNA is present to check it. Germline V CDR1 and CDR2: ENHRY, SYGVKD. This CDR3 comprises 15 residues. This CDR3 reads CAISPSGENTGELFF.

The chain is built from TRBV5-5 and TRBJ1-1. This CDR3 spans 15 amino acids. Germline CDR1 and CDR2: SGHKS and YYEKEE (reference sequence). CDR3 sequence reads: CASSLEPSVNTEAFF.

The chain carries TRBV7-6 and TRBJ2-3. Per germline, CDR1 SGHVS and CDR2 FNYEAQ. The CDR3 extends over 12 amino acids. Here the CDR3 reads CASSYAWDTQYF.

The chain recombines TRBV20-1 with TRBJ2-5. The CDR3 extends over 14 amino acids. CDR1 is DFQATT, CDR2 SNEGSKA, per germline (reference sequence). CDR3 amino acids: CSARDLEKQETQYF.

The gene calls are TRBV6-1 and TRBJ2-7. The germline CDR1 and CDR2 sequences are MNHNS and SASEGT. The CDR3 length is 12 residues. The CDR3: CASAGGSYEQYF.

V usage is TRBV13 and J usage is TRBJ1-2; TCRdb gives TRBD1 as the D gene, but with no DNA this cannot be confirmed. The CDR3 length is 13 residues. Germline loops: CDR1 PRHDT, CDR2 FYEKMQ (reference sequence). This CDR3 reads CASSTGTGGGYTF.

The chain joins TRBV10-3 to TRBJ2-2; the D gene TCRdb calls, TRBD2, cannot be checked with no DNA. This CDR3 is 14 amino acids long. The germline V gene has CDR1 ENHRY and CDR2 SYGVKD. The CDR3 sequence: CAISESGGTWELFF.

The chain uses TRBV3-1 and TRBJ2-7; TCRdb lists TRBD2, though no DNA is available to test this call. CDR3 length: 15 amino acids. Germline CDR1 is LGHDT and CDR2 is YNNKEL (reference sequence). This CDR3 is CASSPSGGFSYEQYF.

The V and J genes are TRBV7-2 and TRBJ1-2; TCRdb's assignment of TRBD1 cannot be checked, as there is no DNA. The length of the CDR3 is 17 residues. Germline V lookup: CDR1 SGHTA, CDR2 FQGNSA. CDR3 in amino acids: CASSLVGQLYPNYGYTF.

The J gene is TRBJ1-5, the V gene TRBV19; TCRdb reports TRBD1, a call that lacks DNA to check it against. The CDR3 is made up of 15 amino acids. The germline V gene has CDR1 LNHDA and CDR2 SQIVND (reference sequence). CDR3 sequence reads: CASSAGQTEGQPQHF.

The CDR3 region is CASSGRLAGEQETQYF. The chain employs TRBV7-7 and TRBJ2-5; TCRdb's D gene call, TRBD2, goes unchecked for lack of DNA. Germline V gene lookup returns CDR1 SSHAT and CDR2 FNYEAQ (reference sequence). CDR3 length equals 16 residues.

This chain connects TRBV12-3 or TRBV12-4 to TRBJ1-5; as DNA is missing, the TRBD1 call by TCRdb cannot be tested. This CDR3 is built from 14 residues. The CDR3 here is CASTPGQGNQPQHF.

The chain carries TRBV20-1 and TRBJ1-2; there is no DNA to check the TCRdb D call of TRBD1. CDR1 DFQATT and CDR2 SNEGSKA come from the germline V gene (reference sequence). The CDR3 length is 18 residues. The CDR3 protein is CSARSRDRGHGANYGYTF.

The chain recombines TRBV12-3 or TRBV12-4 with TRBJ2-7. CDR3 length: 14 amino acids. CDR3 region: CASSPTTDGYEQYF.

This sequence joins TRBV29-1 and TRBJ2-7; as DNA is missing, the TRBD1 call by TCRdb cannot be tested. CDR3 length: 17 amino acids. In germline, CDR1 is SQVTM, CDR2 ANQGSEA. CDR3 region: CSVEDNPRGQEAYEQYF.

The chain links TRBV7-2 to TRBJ2-7. CDR1 is SGHTA, CDR2 FQGNSA, per germline. The CDR3 spans 13 residues. CDR3 region: CASSLFSKYEQYF.